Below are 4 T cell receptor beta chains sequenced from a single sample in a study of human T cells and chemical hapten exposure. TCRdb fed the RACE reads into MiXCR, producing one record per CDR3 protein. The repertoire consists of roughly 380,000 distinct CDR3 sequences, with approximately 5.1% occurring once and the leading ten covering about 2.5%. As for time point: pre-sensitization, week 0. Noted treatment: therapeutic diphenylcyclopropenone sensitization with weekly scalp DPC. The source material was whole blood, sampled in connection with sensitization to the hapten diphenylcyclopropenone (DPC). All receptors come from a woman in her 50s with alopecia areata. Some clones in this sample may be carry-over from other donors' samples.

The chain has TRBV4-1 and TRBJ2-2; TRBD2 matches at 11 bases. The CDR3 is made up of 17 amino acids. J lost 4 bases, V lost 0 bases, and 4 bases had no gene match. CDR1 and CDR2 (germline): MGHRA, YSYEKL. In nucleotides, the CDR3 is TGCGCCAGCAGCCAAGAGGCTAGCGGGGGGACCACCGGGGAGCTGTTTTTT. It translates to CASSQEASGGTTGELFF.

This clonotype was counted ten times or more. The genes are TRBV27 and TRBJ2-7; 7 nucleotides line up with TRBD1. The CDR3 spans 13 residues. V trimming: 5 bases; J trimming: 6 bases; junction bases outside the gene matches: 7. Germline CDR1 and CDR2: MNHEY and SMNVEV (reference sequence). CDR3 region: CASSASTGLEQYF. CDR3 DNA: TGTGCCAGCAGTGCCTCGACAGGGCTCGAGCAGTACTTC.

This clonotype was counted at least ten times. The DNA of the CDR3 is TGTGCCAGCAGCCAGGGGGGGACTCAGCCCCAGCATTTT. Protein product: CASSQGGTQPQHF. This rearrangement joins TRBV6-2 or TRBV6-3 to TRBJ1-5; 7 nucleotides line up with TRBD1. Germline trimming cut 6 bases from V and 6 bases from J; bases unmatched to any gene: 5. This CDR3 contains 13 residues. The germline gives CDR1 MNHEY, CDR2 SVGEGT.

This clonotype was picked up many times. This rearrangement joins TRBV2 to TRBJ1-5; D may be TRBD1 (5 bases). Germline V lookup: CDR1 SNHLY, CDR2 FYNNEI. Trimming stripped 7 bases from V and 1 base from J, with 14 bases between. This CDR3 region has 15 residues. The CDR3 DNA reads TGTGCCAGCAAGAAAGAGTCAGGGAGCAATCAGCCCCAGCATTTT. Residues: CASKKESGSNQPQHF.